The sample holds a few counts of the clone carrying this T cell receptor (beta chain). Its specificity is unknown. The data stem from a study of T cell repertoires in cytomegalovirus infection. The overall study: From public TCR beta signatures came an indication of both CMV infection and matching HLA type. Study observations and caveats: Pooled public TCR beta family frequency picked out CMV carriers with the relevant HLA. In two of eight donors, the top clonotype was HLA-C-restricted CMV-specific.

Each CDR3 protein gets one entry after TCRdb re-called the reads with MiXCR. This sample has 85,000 to 130,000 distinct CDR3 sequences, with around a quarter found just once. The germline CDR1 and CDR2 sequences are SEHNR and FQNEAQ (reference sequence). CDR3 length equals 14 residues. V shed 5 bases, J shed 4 bases, and the junction held 7 bases outside the gene matches. This chain joins TRBV7-9 and TRBJ2-5; 7 nucleotides match TRBD2. The clonotype comes from a human donor in good health (CMV status not recorded). Some clones in this sample may be carry-over from other donors' samples. The sequencing input was CD8+ T cells from PBMCs. The CDR3 bases are TGTGCCAGCAGCACCCGGACTAGTAGAGAGACCCAGTACTTC. It codes for CASSTRTSRETQYF.